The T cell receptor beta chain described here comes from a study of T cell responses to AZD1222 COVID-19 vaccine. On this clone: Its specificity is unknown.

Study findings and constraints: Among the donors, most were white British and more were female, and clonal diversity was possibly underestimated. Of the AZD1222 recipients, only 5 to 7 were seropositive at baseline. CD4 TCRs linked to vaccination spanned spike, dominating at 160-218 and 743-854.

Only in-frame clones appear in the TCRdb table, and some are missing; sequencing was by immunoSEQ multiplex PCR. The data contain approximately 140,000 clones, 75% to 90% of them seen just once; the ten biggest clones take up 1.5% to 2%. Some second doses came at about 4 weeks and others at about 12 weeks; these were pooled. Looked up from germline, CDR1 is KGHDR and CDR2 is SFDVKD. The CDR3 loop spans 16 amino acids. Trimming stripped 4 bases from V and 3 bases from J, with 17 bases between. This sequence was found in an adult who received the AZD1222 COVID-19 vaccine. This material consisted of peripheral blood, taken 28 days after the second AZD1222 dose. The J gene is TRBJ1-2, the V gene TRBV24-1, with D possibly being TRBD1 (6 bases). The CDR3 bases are TGTGCCACCAGTGACCACACAGGGACTAAGGACTATGGCTACACCTTC. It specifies CATSDHTGTKDYGYTF.